This TCR beta chain was identified during a study of T cell responses to AZD1222 COVID-19 vaccine. Turning to this clone: Its cognate antigen is unknown.

The table came from immunoSEQ multiplex PCR; TCRdb's copy has only in-frame clones and leaves some out. This table holds about 150,000 clones, 85% to 90% found once. Study-level findings and limits: Spike-specific TCRs gained breadth and depth after people received two AZD1222 doses.

The specimen comprised peripheral blood, sampled on day 0 of AZD1222 vaccination. The clonotype originates from an adult in good health.

The CDR3 coding sequence is TGTGCCAGCAGTTTATCACAGGGGCGTCACGGCTACACCTTC. Translated: CASSLSQGRHGYTF. The chain couples TRBV27 to TRBJ1-2; 7 bases agree with TRBD1. The CDR3 loop spans 14 amino acids. Looked up from germline, CDR1 is MNHEY and CDR2 is SMNVEV (reference sequence). V was pared by 0 bases and J by 8 bases, with 6 bases of the junction left unmatched.